The entry below describes one TCR beta chain. Its antigen is currently unknown. Assay used: immunoSEQ multiplex PCR; TCRdb lists only in-frame clones, some missing. The sample lists around 170,000 clones; about 88% were seen once. The sample is drawn from a study of radiation and T cells in renal cell carcinoma. Findings and limits, study-wide: From baseline, blood top tumor clonotypes peaked at 2 weeks post-radiation.

The time point is: blood 4 weeks post-SBRT, at nephrectomy. Treatment in this sample: 15 Gy SBRT to primary tumor, nephrectomy 4 weeks later. Clear cell pathology was present in this patient's renal cell carcinoma. The germline CDR1 and CDR2 sequences are LNHDA and SQIVND (reference sequence). CDR3 size: 16 residues. Unmatched junction bases numbered 17, after V lost 8 bases and J lost 5 bases. Sequencing was performed on blood, taken from a patient whose treatment included radiotherapy and nephrectomy. The TCR was taken from a woman between 45 and 60 years old with renal cell carcinoma. J is TRBJ2-5 and V is TRBV19, with 7 bases aligning to TRBD2. CDR3 sequence: CASSSGEFGGAETQYF. Written as DNA, the CDR3 is TGTGCCAGTTCTAGCGGCGAATTTGGCGGGGCGGAGACCCAGTACTTC.